These 7 T cell receptor beta chains were sequenced from one sample in a study of cytomegalovirus exposure and HLA in healthy donors. The PCR made use of 60 Vbeta and 13 Jbeta primers. The repertoire was sequenced with immunoSEQ multiplex PCR; TCRdb's copy has only in-frame clones and lacks some. The table shows around 110,000 clones, with roughly 70% occurring only once. Sequenced: PBMCs. The receptors were gathered from a woman in her twenties or thirties in good health and CMV-seronegative.

This clone was detected only a few times. This chain links TRBV7-8 with TRBJ2-1, with TRBD1 identical over 7 bases. The germline gives CDR1 SGHVS, CDR2 FQNEAQ. V shed 1 base and J 7 bases; nucleotides not matched to a gene: 4. The CDR3 loop spans 14 amino acids. Here the CDR3 reads CASSLGQGQNEQFF. The CDR3 nucleotides read TGTGCCAGCAGCTTAGGGCAGGGACAGAATGAGCAGTTCTTC.

The chain recombines TRBV4-1 with TRBJ1-1, with D perhaps TRBD1 (5 bases). Trimming removed 7 bases from V and 3 bases from J, with 21 bases in between. The CDR3 is 16 amino acids. Looked up from germline, CDR1 is MGHRA and CDR2 is YSYEKL. Here the CDR3 reads CASIGGVLDMYTEAFF. DNA of the CDR3: TGCGCCAGCATTGGAGGGGTACTCGACATGTACACTGAAGCTTTCTTT.

The rearrangement uses TRBV7-2 and TRBJ2-4, with 8 bases lining up with TRBD1. The V gene end was trimmed by 6 bases and the J gene end by 1 base; junction bases not matched to a gene: 8. Germline V lookup: CDR1 SGHTA, CDR2 FQGNSA. The CDR3 is 16 residues long. The CDR3: CASSQGQGTAKNIQYF. The CDR3 DNA sequence: TGTGCCAGCAGTCAAGGACAGGGAACGGCCAAAAACATTCAGTACTTC.

This clone was counted a few times. The chain's CDR3 is CASSQDQVGGYEAFF. CDR3 sequence (DNA): TGCGCCAGCAGCCAAGATCAAGTGGGGGGTTATGAAGCTTTCTTT. V gene TRBV4-1 combines with J gene TRBJ1-1; possibly TRBD1 for D (5 bases). Deletions cut 0 bases from V and 7 bases from J, with 15 bases between. Per germline, CDR1 MGHRA and CDR2 YSYEKL. The CDR3 is made up of 15 amino acids.

The genes are TRBV30 and TRBJ2-7; D is ambiguous. This CDR3 has 11 amino acids. Germline V CDR1 and CDR2: GTSNPN, SVGIG (reference sequence). Trimming shortened V by 8 bases and J by 1 base, and 9 bases separated the two germline ends. The CDR3 loop reads CAGEGSYEQYF. The CDR3 nucleotides are TGTGCCGGAGAAGGTTCCTACGAGCAGTACTTC.

This clone was counted between two and nine times. The chain uses TRBV7-7 and TRBJ2-7; tentative D call: TRBD2 (5 bases). CDR1 is SSHAT and CDR2 is FNYEAQ in the germline V gene (reference sequence). V gave up 4 bases and J gave up 4 bases, with 14 bases separating them. CDR3 length: 14 residues. The CDR3 reads CASSSGEFGYEQYF. The CDR3 nucleotides are TGTGCCAGCAGCTCTGGGGAGTTCGGGTACGAGCAGTACTTC. Looking up the rest from reference TRBV7-7 and TRBJ2-7 gives the full variable domain: GAGVSQSPRYKVTKRGQDVTLRCDPISSHATLYWYQQALGQGPEFLTYFNYEAQPDKSGLPSDRFSAERPEGSISTLTIQRTEQRDSAMYRCASSSGEFGYEQYFGPGTRLTVT.

This clone was seen just once. The chain is built from TRBV5-1 and TRBJ1-2, with 7 bases fitting TRBD1. The V and J ends lost 4 bases and 4 bases, in that order; junction bases with no gene match: 1. This CDR3 spans 12 amino acids. Germline V gene data show CDR1 as SGHRS and CDR2 as YFSETQ. Here the CDR3 reads CASSGTAYGYTF. The CDR3 region has the DNA TGCGCCAGCAGCGGGACAGCCTATGGCTACACCTTC.